This entry lists 12 T cell receptor beta chains sequenced from one sample in a study of blood T cell repertoires in COVID-19. TCRdb's copy holds only in-frame clones and misses some; the assay was immunoSEQ multiplex PCR. Of some 140,000 clones in the sample, around 83% were seen once. The sequencing input was peripheral blood. These receptors were obtained from a woman aged 55-69 years with acute or convalescent COVID-19.

The chain carries TRBV6-5 and TRBJ1-4; the match to TRBD1 covers 8 bases. This CDR3 is 15 amino acids long. With 6 bases clipped from V and 5 bases from J, the junction kept 8 bases outside the gene matches. Germline V gene data show CDR1 as MNHEY and CDR2 as SVGAGI. The DNA of the CDR3 is TGTGCCAGCAGCCGTTCCGGGACAGGCAATGAAAAACTGTTTTTT. This gives the protein CASSRSGTGNEKLFF.

V gene TRBV27 combines with J gene TRBJ2-3, with TRBD1 matching over 12 bases. Losses at the gene ends were 9 bases for V and 6 bases for J; bases not matched to a gene: 10. The germline gives CDR1 MNHEY, CDR2 SMNVEV (reference sequence). The CDR3 covers 15 residues. The CDR3 DNA reads as TGTGCCAGTGGGGGGGACAGGGGGCCTTTGGATACGCAGTATTTT. This encodes CASGGDRGPLDTQYF.

V gene TRBV19 combines with J gene TRBJ1-5, with a weak D call TRBD1 (6 bases). The length of the CDR3 is 14 residues. Trimming shortened V by 7 bases and J by 7 bases, and 17 bases separated the two germline ends. In germline, CDR1 is LNHDA, CDR2 SQIVND (reference sequence). As DNA, the CDR3 is TGTGCCAGTACTAATCCGTGGGGGGGCCAGCCCCAGCATTTT. Translating it yields CASTNPWGGQPQHF.

The rearrangement uses TRBV6-5 and TRBJ1-3; no definite D call. Trimming took 10 bases from V and 0 from J, leaving 4 bases between them. The CDR3 consists of 11 residues. CDR1 and CDR2 (germline): MNHEY, SVGAGI. CDR3 nucleotides: TGTGCCACCCTCTCTGGAAACACCATATATTTT. This encodes CATLSGNTIYF.

The gene calls are TRBV4-1 and TRBJ1-6; weak D call: TRBD1 (6 bases). V was trimmed by 0 bases and J by 0 bases, leaving 15 bases between them. From germline, CDR1 is MGHRA and CDR2 YSYEKL. The length of the CDR3 is 19 residues. The CDR3 loop is CASSQDGETGSSYNSPLHF. The CDR3 DNA reads as TGCGCCAGCAGCCAAGATGGAGAAACAGGGAGCTCCTATAATTCACCCCTCCACTTT.

This rearrangement joins TRBV5-1 to TRBJ2-1; D perhaps matches TRBD1 (6 bases). With 0 bases removed from V and 4 bases from J, the gap between germline ends came to 11 bases. Germline V gene data show CDR1 as SGHRS and CDR2 as YFSETQ. The CDR3 is 15 amino acids. CDR3 residues: CASSLEGDGYNEQFF. The CDR3 DNA is TGCGCCAGCAGCTTGGAGGGGGACGGTTACAATGAGCAGTTCTTC.

This clone showed up just a few times. V is TRBV10-1 and J is TRBJ2-1; 9 bases agree with TRBD2. CDR3 size: 15 residues. The V gene end was trimmed by 2 bases and the J gene end by 3 bases; junction bases not matched to a gene: 2. CDR1 is WNHNN, CDR2 SYGVQD, per germline (reference sequence). In DNA, the CDR3 is TGCGCCAGCAGTGAGGCGGGGGGGAACTACAATGAGCAGTTCTTC. Amino acid sequence: CASSEAGGNYNEQFF.

This sequence joins TRBV12-5 and TRBJ1-1; D gene unclear. V lost 5 bases and J lost 0, with 10 bases in between. The CDR3 totals 14 residues. From germline, CDR1 is LGHNT and CDR2 FRNRAP. Written as DNA, the CDR3 is TGTGCTAGTGGTGACGGCCAGGTGAACACTGAAGCTTTCTTT. It yields the protein CASGDGQVNTEAFF.

The chain combines TRBV5-6 with TRBJ2-7; a weak D match, TRBD2 (5 bases). Trimming left V 3 bases short and J 0 bases short, with 7 bases between. Germline CDR1 and CDR2: SGHDT and YYEEEE. The CDR3 totals 13 residues. The CDR3: CASSSGYSYEQYF. Here the CDR3 DNA reads TGTGCCAGCAGCTCGGGGTACTCCTACGAGCAGTACTTC.

The chain carries TRBV9 and TRBJ2-6; weak D call: TRBD2 (6 bases). The CDR3 has 14 residues. The germline gives CDR1 SGDLS, CDR2 YYNGEE. Trimming shortened V by 5 bases and J by 0 bases, and 6 bases separated the two germline ends. CDR3 sequence (DNA): TGTGCCAGCAGGGGGGGCTCTGGGGCCAACGTCCTGACTTTC. It is translated as CASRGGSGANVLTF.

The chain links TRBV6-6 to TRBJ2-7, with no clear D. The ends were cut back, 6 bases at V and 1 base at J, with 10 bases in the middle. The V gene's germline CDR1 is MNHNY and CDR2 SVGAGI (reference sequence). The length of the CDR3 is 13 residues. The CDR3 DNA reads TGTGCCAGCAGACGACTCGGGTCCTACGAGCAGTACTTC. As protein: CASRRLGSYEQYF.

This chain connects TRBV30 to TRBJ1-1; TRBD1 might be the D (6 bases). The V gene's germline CDR1 is GTSNPN and CDR2 SVGIG (reference sequence). Trimming took off 5 bases at V and 4 bases at J, with 11 bases between the two ends. The CDR3 is made up of 12 amino acids. CDR3 nucleotide sequence: TGTGCCTGGCAGGGAGGGGGCACTGAAGCTTTCTTT. It yields the protein CAWQGGGTEAFF.